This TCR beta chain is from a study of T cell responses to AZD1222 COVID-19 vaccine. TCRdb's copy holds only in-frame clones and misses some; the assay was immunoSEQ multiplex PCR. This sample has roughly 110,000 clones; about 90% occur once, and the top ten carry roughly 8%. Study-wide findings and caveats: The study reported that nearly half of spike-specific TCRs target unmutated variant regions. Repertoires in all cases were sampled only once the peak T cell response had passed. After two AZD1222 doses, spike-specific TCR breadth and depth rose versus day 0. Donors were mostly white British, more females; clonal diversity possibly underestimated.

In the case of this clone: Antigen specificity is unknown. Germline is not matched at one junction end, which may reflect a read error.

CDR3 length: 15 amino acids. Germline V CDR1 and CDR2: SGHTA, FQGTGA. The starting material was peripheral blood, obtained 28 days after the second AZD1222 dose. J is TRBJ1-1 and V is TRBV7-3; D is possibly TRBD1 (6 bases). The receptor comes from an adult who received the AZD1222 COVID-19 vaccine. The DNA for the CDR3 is TGTGCCAGCAGCCTAACCCCCGGACAGCAAGCTGAAGCTTTCTTT. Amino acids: CASSLTPGQQAEAFF. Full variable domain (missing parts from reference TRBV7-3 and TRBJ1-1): GAGVSQTPSNKVTEKGKYVELRCDPISGHTALYWYRQSLGQGPEFLIYFQGTGAADDSGLPNDRFFAVRPEGSVSTLKIQRTERGDSAVYLCASSLTPGQQAEAFFGQGTRLTVV.